Listed below are T cell receptor beta chains from one sample, sequenced in a study of T cell changes during pregnancy in multiple sclerosis. Repertoires were generated with immunoSEQ multiplex PCR, while TCRdb's copy carries only in-frame clones and drops some. The sample comprises 53,000 or so clones, 94% of which are singletons, and 0.55% to 0.75% rests with the top ten. Specimen: CD4+ T cells from peripheral blood mononuclear cells, collected in the second trimester of pregnancy. The origin of the receptors is a female donor with multiple sclerosis, enrolled in a pregnancy study. The CDR3 runs from the conserved cysteine through the conserved F or W. The order of the fields is clone size, J gene, D gene, V gene, CDR3 protein, CDR3 DNA. D genes are given only for firm matches. Where a row states a size, it is once, few, many or the class of an expanded clone; other rows omit it.

>NA|TRBJ2-7|TRBD1|TRBV30
CAWSVLRGQYEQYF
TGTGCCTGGAGTGTACTCAGGGGGCAATACGAGCAGTACTTC
>NA|TRBJ2-7|NA|TRBV2
CASRVIRSYEQYF
TGTGCCAGCCGGGTCATTCGCTCTTACGAGCAGTACTTC
>NA|TRBJ2-3|NA|TRBV5-8
CASEDRTSTDTQYF
TGTGCCAGCGAGGACAGAACTAGCACAGATACGCAGTATTTT
>NA|TRBJ1-4|NA|TRBV6-5
CASSYEQGEKLFF
TGTGCCAGCAGTTACGAGCAGGGTGAAAAACTGTTTTTT
>NA|TRBJ1-1|NA|TRBV11-3
CASSLGPRATEAFF
TGTGCCAGCAGCTTAGGACCGAGGGCCACTGAAGCTTTCTTT
>once|TRBJ1-2|TRBD1|TRBV2
CASRSGTGGYGYTF
TGTGCCAGCAGGTCCGGGACAGGGGGCTATGGCTACACCTTC
>NA|TRBJ1-1|TRBD1|TRBV7-9
CASSSGTGTEAFF
TGTGCCAGCAGCTCAGGGACAGGGACTGAAGCTTTCTTT
>NA|TRBJ2-1|TRBD2|TRBV18
CASSGTSGGANYNEQFF
TGTGCCAGCTCCGGGACTAGCGGGGGGGCCAACTACAATGAGCAGTTCTTC
>NA|TRBJ2-3|TRBD2|TRBV7-2
CASSLNGGAADTQYF
TGTGCCAGCAGCTTAAACGGGGGGGCCGCAGATACGCAGTATTTT
>NA|TRBJ1-5|TRBD1|TRBV9
CASSEGQAGQPQHF
TGTGCCAGCAGCGAGGGACAGGCGGGTCAGCCCCAGCATTTT
>NA|TRBJ2-1|TRBD1|TRBV12-5
CASGPYRGQGYNEQFF
TGTGCTAGTGGTCCCTATCGGGGACAGGGATACAATGAGCAGTTCTTC
>NA|TRBJ1-4|NA|TRBV5-1
CASSAAQGNPEKLFF
TGCGCCAGCAGCGCCGCCCAGGGTAATCCTGAAAAACTGTTTTTT
>once|TRBJ1-2|TRBD1|TRBV7-2
CASSLRTGGYYGYTF
TGTGCCAGCAGCTTAAGAACAGGGGGCTACTATGGCTACACCTTC
>NA|TRBJ2-7|TRBD1|TRBV4-1
CASSPNRGQGVYEQYF
TGCGCCAGCAGCCCCAATAGAGGACAGGGTGTCTACGAGCAGTACTTC
>NA|TRBJ2-1|TRBD2|TRBV7-7
CASSLWAGEGNEQFF
TGTGCTAGCAGCTTGTGGGCGGGGGAAGGGAATGAGCAGTTCTTC
>NA|TRBJ2-2|TRBD1|TRBV7-3
CASSSGQGARPGELFF
TGTGCCAGCAGCTCCGGACAGGGGGCGCGTCCCGGGGAGCTGTTTTTT
>NA|TRBJ2-7|TRBD2|TRBV2
CASSELAGVSYEQYF
TGTGCCAGCAGTGAACTAGCGGGGGTTTCCTACGAGCAGTACTTC
>once|TRBJ2-2|TRBD1|TRBV19
CASSIDGTGNTGELFF
TGTGCCAGTAGTATCGATGGGACAGGGAACACCGGGGAGCTGTTTTTT
>once|TRBJ2-7|TRBD2|TRBV5-4
CASSISGLGEQYF
TGTGCCAGCAGCATCTCGGGACTAGGCGAGCAGTACTTC
>NA|TRBJ2-5|TRBD1|TRBV5-8
CASSDTGGETQYF
TGTGCCAGCAGCGACACAGGGGGGGAGACCCAGTACTTC
>once|TRBJ1-5|NA|TRBV19
CASSAHRENQPQHF
TGTGCCAGTAGTGCCCACAGGGAAAATCAGCCCCAGCATTTT
>NA|TRBJ1-1|NA|TRBV30
CAWSAGDTHRNTEAFF
TGTGCCTGGAGTGCCGGGGATACGCATCGGAACACTGAAGCTTTCTTT
>few|TRBJ2-7|TRBD2|TRBV10-3
CAISEGTSGDSSYEQYF
TGTGCCATCAGTGAGGGGACTAGCGGGGATAGCTCCTACGAGCAGTACTTC
>NA|TRBJ2-4|TRBD1|TRBV5-6
CASSLTGDKNIQYF
TGTGCCAGCAGTCTAACAGGGGACAAAAACATTCAGTACTTC
>NA|TRBJ1-2|TRBD1|TRBV7-2
CASSIQGQAWDGYTF
TGTGCCAGCAGCATTCAAGGACAGGCCTGGGATGGCTACACCTTC
>NA|TRBJ1-5|TRBD1|TRBV5-6
CASSLWRTGGRNQPQHF
TGTGCCAGCAGCTTGTGGAGGACAGGGGGTCGGAATCAGCCCCAGCATTTT
>NA|TRBJ2-5|TRBD1|TRBV5-4
CASSWTGGTETQYF
TGTGCCAGCAGCTGGACAGGGGGTACGGAGACCCAGTACTTC
>NA|TRBJ1-2|TRBD1|TRBV6-6
CASSSNRQGAGYGYTF
TGTGCCAGCAGTTCGAATAGGCAGGGGGCAGGCTATGGCTACACCTTC
>NA|TRBJ2-3|TRBD2|TRBV5-1
CASSLGASGGADTQYF
TGCGCCAGCAGCTTGGGGGCGAGCGGGGGTGCAGATACGCAGTATTTT
>NA|TRBJ2-3|TRBD2|TRBV10-3
CAISEGSSGGADTQYF
TGTGCCATCAGTGAGGGATCTAGCGGGGGCGCAGATACGCAGTATTTT
>NA|TRBJ2-7|NA|TRBV7-2
CASSSGNLGVQQYF
TGTGCCAGCAGCTCGGGGAACCTCGGTGTACAGCAGTACTTC
>NA|TRBJ2-5|NA|TRBV19
CASSANQETQYF
TGTGCCAGTAGTGCTAACCAAGAGACCCAGTACTTC
>NA|TRBJ1-2|NA|TRBV19
CASRGDINYGYTF
TGTGCCAGCCGGGGAGATATTAACTATGGCTACACCTTC
>few|TRBJ1-2|TRBD1|TRBV4-3
CASSQNAGTGLSGYTF
TGCGCCAGCAGCCAAAACGCCGGGACAGGGCTATCTGGCTACACCTTC
>NA|TRBJ2-1|TRBD2|TRBV5-8
CASTLIRGGVYNEQFF
TGTGCCAGCACCCTAATCCGGGGGGGCGTCTACAATGAGCAGTTCTTC
>NA|TRBJ2-7|NA|TRBV29-1
CSVETEYEQYF
TGCAGCGTTGAAACGGAGTACGAGCAGTACTTC
>NA|TRBJ2-7|TRBD1|TRBV30
CAWGQGLRGEQYF
TGTGCCTGGGGACAGGGGCTTCGAGGCGAGCAGTACTTC
>NA|TRBJ2-5|NA|TRBV19
CASRSWETQYF
TGTGCCAGTAGGAGTTGGGAGACCCAGTACTTC
>NA|TRBJ1-2|NA|TRBV29-1
CSVWINRHGYTF
TGCAGCGTTTGGATCAACAGGCACGGCTACACCTTC
>NA|TRBJ1-2|NA|TRBV4-3
CASSQDGYRDYGYTF
TGCGCCAGCAGCCAAGATGGGTACAGGGACTATGGCTACACCTTC